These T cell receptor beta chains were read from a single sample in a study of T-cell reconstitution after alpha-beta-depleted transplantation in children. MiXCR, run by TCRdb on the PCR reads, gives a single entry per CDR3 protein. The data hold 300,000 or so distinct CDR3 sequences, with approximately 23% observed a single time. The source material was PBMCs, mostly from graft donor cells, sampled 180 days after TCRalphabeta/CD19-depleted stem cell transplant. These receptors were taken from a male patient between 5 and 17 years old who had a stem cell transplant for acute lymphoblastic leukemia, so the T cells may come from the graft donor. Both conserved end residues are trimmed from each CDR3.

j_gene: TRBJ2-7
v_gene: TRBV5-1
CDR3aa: ASSRRAGESYEQY

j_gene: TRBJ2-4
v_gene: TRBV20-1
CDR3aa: SAPGGGGKNIQY

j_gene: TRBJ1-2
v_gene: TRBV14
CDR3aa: ASSPEAGPIYGYT

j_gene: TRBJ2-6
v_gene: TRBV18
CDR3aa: ASSPQRSGANVLT

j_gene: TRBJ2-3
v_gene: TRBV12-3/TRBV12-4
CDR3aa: ASSPLHQDTQY

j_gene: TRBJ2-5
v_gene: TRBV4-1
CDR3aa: ASSRMGQGEGETQY

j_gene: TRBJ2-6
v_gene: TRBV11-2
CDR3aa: ASSLFAWGLGANVLT

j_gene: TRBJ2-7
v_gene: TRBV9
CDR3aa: ASSEDPYPYEQY

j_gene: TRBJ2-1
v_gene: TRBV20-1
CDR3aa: SGSTGGEQF

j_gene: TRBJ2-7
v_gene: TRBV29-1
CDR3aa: SVEAAGTYEQY

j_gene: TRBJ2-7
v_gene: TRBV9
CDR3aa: ASSVSIGGESYEQY

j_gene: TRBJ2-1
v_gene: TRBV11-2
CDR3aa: ASSLGPRQGWDEQF

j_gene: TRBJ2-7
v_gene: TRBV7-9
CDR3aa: ASSFGTGRPYEQY

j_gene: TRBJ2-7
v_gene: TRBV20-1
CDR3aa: SASDPGRLAGVYEQY

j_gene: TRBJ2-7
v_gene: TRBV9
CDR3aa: ASSEGEGLGGQY

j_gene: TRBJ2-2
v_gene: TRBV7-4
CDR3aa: ASSLTPAPHRTAGELF

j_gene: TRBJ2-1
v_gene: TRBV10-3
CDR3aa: AISPLRDRVYNEQF

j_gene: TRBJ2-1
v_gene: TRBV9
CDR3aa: ASSASGGRAFSYNEQF

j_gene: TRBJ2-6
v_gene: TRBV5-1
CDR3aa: ASSLRSYPGVPGANVLT

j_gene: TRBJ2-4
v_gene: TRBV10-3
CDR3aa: AIRGVGGNIQY

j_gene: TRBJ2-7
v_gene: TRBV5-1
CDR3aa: ASSRDSDEQY

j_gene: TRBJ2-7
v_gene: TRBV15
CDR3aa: ATSRGDKTYEQY

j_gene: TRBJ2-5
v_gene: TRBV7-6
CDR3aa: ASSLERSQETQY

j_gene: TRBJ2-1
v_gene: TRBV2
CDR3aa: ASSSLAGGEQF

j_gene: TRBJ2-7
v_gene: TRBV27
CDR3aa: ASSTRTSGLYEQY

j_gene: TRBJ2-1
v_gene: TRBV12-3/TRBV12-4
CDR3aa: ASSTRDRFNEQF

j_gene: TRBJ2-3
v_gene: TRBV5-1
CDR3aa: ASSLEREGTDTPY

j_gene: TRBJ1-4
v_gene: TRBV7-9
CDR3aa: ASSPQGSTNEKLF

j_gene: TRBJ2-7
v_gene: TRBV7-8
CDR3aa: ASSLPRTGGLWSYEQY

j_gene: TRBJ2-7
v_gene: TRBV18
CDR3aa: ASSPRRSYEQY

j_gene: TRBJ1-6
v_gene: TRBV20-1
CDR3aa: SARDRGHNSPLH

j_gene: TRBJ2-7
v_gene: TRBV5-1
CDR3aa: ASWDNSYEQY

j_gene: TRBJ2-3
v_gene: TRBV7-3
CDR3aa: ASSVSGSWADTQY

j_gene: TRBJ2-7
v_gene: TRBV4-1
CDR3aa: ASSQIKRLAEGLGHEQY

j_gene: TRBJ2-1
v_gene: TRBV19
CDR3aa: ASSFRQGANPEQF

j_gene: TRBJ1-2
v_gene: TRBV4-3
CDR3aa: ASSPTTGGAGGYT

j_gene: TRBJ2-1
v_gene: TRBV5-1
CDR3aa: ASSRRRGTSGWGEHF

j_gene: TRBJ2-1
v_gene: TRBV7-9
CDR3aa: ASRIGRLLYNEQF

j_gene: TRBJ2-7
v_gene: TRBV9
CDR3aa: ASSANGGEQY

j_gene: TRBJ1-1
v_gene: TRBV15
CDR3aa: AIVWGTEAF

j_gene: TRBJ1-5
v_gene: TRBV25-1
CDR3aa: ASSAGAGQPQH

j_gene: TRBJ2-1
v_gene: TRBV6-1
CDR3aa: ASSQVGGYNEQF

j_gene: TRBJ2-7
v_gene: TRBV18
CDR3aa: ASSPRVPPYEQY

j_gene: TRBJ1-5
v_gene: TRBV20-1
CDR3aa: SARDQGVQPQH

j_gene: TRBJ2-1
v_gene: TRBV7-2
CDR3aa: ASSSWTGVANEQF

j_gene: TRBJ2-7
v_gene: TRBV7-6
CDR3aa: ASSLRVNPQGFYEQY

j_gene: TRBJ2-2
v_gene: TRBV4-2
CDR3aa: ASSTWTSGRVPTGELF

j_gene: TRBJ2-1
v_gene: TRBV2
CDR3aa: ASSLLAGRYNEQF

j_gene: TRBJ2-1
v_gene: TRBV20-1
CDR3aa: SARENYLGPIDDEQF

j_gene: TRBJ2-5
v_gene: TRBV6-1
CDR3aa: ASSGQGAGETQY

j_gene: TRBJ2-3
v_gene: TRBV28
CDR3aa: ASIGLAVTDTQY

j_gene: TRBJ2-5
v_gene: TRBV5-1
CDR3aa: ASSLGWSMAETQY